This T cell receptor (beta chain) originates from a study of T cell responses to AZD1222 COVID-19 vaccine. Overall study findings and caveats: The donor group comprised mostly white British people and more females; the analysis possibly underestimated clonal diversity. Breadth and depth of Spike-specific TCRs rose after two AZD1222 doses. Only a handful of AZD1222 recipients were seropositive at baseline.

Germline V gene sequence: CDR1 ENHRY, CDR2 SYGVKD. The length of the CDR3 is 14 residues. Trimming shortened V by 8 bases and J by 8 bases, and 21 bases separated the two germline ends. Concerning this clone: The antigen is undetermined.

The data were produced by immunoSEQ multiplex PCR, yet TCRdb's version contains in-frame clones alone and is incomplete. Here the sample spans approximately 150,000 clones, roughly 92% being singletons. The chain uses TRBV10-3 and TRBJ1-2, with D possibly being TRBD1 (6 bases). Sequences were derived from peripheral blood, sampled on day 0 of AZD1222 vaccination. The origin of this receptor is an adult in good health. This CDR3 is CAIGGAGASWGYTF. The CDR3 bases are TGTGCCATCGGTGGGGCAGGGGCATCATGGGGCTACACCTTC.